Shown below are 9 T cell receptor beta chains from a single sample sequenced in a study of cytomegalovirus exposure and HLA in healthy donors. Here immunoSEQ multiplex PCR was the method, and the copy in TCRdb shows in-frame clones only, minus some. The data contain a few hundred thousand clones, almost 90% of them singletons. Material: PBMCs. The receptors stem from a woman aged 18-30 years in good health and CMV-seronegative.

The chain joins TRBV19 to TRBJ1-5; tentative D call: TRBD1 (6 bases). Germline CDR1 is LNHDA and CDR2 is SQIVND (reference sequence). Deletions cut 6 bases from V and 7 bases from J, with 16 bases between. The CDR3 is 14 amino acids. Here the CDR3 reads CASSNGQPSQPQHF. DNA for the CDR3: TGTGCCAGTAGCAACGGACAGCCCTCACAGCCCCAGCATTTT.

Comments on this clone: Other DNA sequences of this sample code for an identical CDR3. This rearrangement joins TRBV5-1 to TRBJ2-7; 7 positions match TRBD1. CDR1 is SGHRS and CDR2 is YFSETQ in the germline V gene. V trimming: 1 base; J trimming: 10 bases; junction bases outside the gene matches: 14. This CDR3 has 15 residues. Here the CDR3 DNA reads TGCGCCAGCAGCTTGTCGGCTCAGGGGGTATGGGAACAGTACTTC. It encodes CASSLSAQGVWEQYF.

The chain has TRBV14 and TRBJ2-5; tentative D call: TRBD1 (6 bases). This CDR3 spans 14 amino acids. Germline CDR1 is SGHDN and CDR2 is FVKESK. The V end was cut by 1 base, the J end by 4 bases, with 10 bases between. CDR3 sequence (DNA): TGTGCCAGCAGCCAAGCTGGCAGGGGAGAGACCCAGTACTTC. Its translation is CASSQAGRGETQYF.

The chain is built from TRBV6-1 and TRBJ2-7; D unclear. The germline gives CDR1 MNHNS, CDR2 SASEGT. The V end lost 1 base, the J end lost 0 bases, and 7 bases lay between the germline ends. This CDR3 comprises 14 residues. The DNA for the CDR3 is TGTGCCAGCAGTGAAGTTGGGGACTCCTACGAGCAGTACGTC. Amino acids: CASSEVGDSYEQYV.

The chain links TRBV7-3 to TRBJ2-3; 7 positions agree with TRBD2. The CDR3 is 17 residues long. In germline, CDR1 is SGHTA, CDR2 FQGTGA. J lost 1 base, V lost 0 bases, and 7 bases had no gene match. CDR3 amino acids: CASSLTPSGRGTDTQYF. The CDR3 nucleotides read TGTGCCAGCAGCTTAACCCCCTCTGGGAGGGGCACAGATACGCAGTATTTT.

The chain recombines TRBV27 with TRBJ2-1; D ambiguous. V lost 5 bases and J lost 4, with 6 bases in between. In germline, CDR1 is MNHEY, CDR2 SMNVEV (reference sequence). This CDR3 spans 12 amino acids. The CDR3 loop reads CASSNNYNEQFF. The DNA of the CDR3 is TGTGCCAGCAGTAACAATTACAATGAGCAGTTCTTC.

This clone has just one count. Written as DNA, the CDR3 is TGTGCCAGCAGTGTAATACGGGACAACTCCTACGAGCAGTACTTC. As protein: CASSVIRDNSYEQYF. This sequence joins TRBV6-1 and TRBJ2-7; weak D call: TRBD1 (6 bases). V shed 4 bases and J shed 0 bases, with 13 bases lying between them. Germline V lookup: CDR1 MNHNS, CDR2 SASEGT. This CDR3 has 15 amino acids.

The CDR3 coding sequence is TGTGCCAGCAGCTTGCCGTCCGGGACAGGGGAAGTCGAGCAGTACTTC. This translates into CASSLPSGTGEVEQYF. The chain recombines TRBV7-9 with TRBJ2-7; 10 bases are a match to TRBD1. Unmatched junction bases numbered 11, after V lost 3 bases and J lost 6 bases. Germline V CDR1 and CDR2: SEHNR, FQNEAQ (reference sequence). The CDR3 runs to 16 residues.

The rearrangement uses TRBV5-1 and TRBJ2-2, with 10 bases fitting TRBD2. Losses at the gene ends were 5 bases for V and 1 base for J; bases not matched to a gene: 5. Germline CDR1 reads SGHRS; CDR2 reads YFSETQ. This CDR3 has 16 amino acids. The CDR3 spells CASRSLAGENTGELFF. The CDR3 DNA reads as TGCGCCAGCAGATCCCTAGCGGGGGAGAACACCGGGGAGCTGTTTTTT.